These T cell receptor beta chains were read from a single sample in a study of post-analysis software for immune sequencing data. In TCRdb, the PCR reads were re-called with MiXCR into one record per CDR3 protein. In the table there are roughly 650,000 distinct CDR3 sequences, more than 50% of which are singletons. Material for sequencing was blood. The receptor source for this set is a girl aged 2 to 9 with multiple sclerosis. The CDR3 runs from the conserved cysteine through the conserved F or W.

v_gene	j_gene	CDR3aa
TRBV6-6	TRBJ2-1	CASRLQKEEQFF
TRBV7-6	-	CASSLAGGAQETQFF
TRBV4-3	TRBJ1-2	CASSQESTSNYGYTF
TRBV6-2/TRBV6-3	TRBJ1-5	CASSSQGSNQPQHF
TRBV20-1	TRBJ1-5	CSARDQGQLNQPQHF
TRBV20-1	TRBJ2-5	CSARGREETQYF
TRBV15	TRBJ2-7	CATSRVIGTVYEQYF
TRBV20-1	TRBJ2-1	CSASPRGLAGGFSYNEQFF
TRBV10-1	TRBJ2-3	CASSESGGVPDTQYF
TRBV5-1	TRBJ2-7	CASSLNLGSEQYF
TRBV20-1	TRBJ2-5	CSARDSWSWETQYF
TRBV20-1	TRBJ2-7	CSAKEPGYSYEQYF
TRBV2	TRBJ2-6	CASRDRASGANVLTF
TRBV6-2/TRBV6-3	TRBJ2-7	CASSRQSRADEQYF
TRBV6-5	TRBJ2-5	CASSYSSGSQETQYF
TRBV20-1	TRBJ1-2	CSARDRQSRGYTF
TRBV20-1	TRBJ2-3	CSARDGLAGGPRRDTQYF
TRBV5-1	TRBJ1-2	CASSFMRGGAYGYTF
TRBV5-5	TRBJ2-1	CASSFSPSHEQFF
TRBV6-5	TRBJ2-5	CASALAGEETQYF
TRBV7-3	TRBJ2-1	CASSSTPRTGFHEQFF
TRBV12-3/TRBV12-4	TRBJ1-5	CASSLNGGSNQPQHF
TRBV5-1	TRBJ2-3	CASSPLAGVSTDTQYF
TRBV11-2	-	CASRPRTDNPYEQYF
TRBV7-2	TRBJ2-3	CASSLTPSSSSTDTQYF
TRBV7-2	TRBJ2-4	CASSFLGAKNIQYF
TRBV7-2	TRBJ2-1	CASRLELARGVIQFF
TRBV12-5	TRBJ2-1	CASELTSGRNEQFF
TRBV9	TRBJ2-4	CASSVGTRDPSYLAKNIQYF
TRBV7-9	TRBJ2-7	CASSITGYPYEQYF
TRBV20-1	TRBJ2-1	CSALVPRYNEQFF
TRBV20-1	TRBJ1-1	CSARGWENTEAFF
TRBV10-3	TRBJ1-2	CAIRGTEDDGYTF
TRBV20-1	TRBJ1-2	CSARERGGGYTF
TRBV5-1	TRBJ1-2	CASRLIDRTSNGYTF
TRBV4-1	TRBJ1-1	CASSQEDRVVRLNTEAFF
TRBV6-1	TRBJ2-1	CASSETSGSTNEQFF
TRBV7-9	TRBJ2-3	CASSLPSRLAADGDTQYF
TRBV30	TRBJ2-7	CASMTQSYEQYF
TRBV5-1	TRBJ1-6	CASSLPEQDSPLHF
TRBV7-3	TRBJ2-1	CASSPIPAQGRNNEQFF
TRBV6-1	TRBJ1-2	CASSGPPGRLGGGYTF
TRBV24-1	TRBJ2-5	CATSDVQGGQETQYF
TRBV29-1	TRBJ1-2	CSVDLGDSGIYGYTF
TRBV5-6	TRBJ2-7	CASSLVGAPYEQYF
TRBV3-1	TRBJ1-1	CASSPGTAPEAFF
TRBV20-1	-	CSSPLRGEQYF
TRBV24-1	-	CATSDPHNEQYF
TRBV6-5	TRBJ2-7	CASRAVGNSYEQYF
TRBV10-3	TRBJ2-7	CAISVGEGSPYEQYF